This passage covers 31 T cell receptor beta chains from one sample sequenced in a study of Graves' ophthalmopathy and Graves' hyperthyroidism. Amplification targeted the TCR beta CDR3 regions, with RNA transcripts as the source material. HTBI-primed RT-PCR formed the first round, and a multiplex PCR formed the second. TCRdb re-derived calls from the multiplex PCR reads in MiXCR, one entry per CDR3 protein. Of a few hundred thousand distinct CDR3 sequences listed, roughly 14% are singletons. Sequencing used peripheral blood. Receptor source: a woman aged 18-29 years with stable Graves' hyperthyroidism.

This clonotype showed up many times. The rearrangement links TRBV27 to TRBJ2-7; 13 bases line up with TRBD2. CDR1 MNHEY and CDR2 SMNVEV come from the germline V gene (reference sequence). V shed 5 bases, J shed 7 bases, and the junction held 5 bases outside the gene matches. CDR3 length: 14 amino acids. CDR3 nucleotide sequence: TGTGCCAGCAGTCACGGACTAGCGGGGGAAGAGCAGTACTTC. It translates to CASSHGLAGEEQYF.

This chain connects TRBV28 to TRBJ1-5, with D unresolved. V gave up 3 bases and J gave up 1 base, with 13 bases separating them. This CDR3 is 16 amino acids long. Germline lookup yields CDR1 MDHEN and CDR2 SYDVKM. CDR3 sequence: CASSLGGIISNQPQHF. In DNA, the CDR3 is TGTGCCAGCAGTTTGGGAGGAATAATAAGCAATCAGCCCCAGCATTTT.

This clonotype was picked up many times. The chain uses TRBV9 and TRBJ1-2, with D unresolved. V dropped 2 bases and J dropped 6 bases, with 11 bases sitting between them. CDR3 length: 13 residues. The germline V gene has CDR1 SGDLS and CDR2 YYNGEE. The CDR3 region has the DNA TGTGCCAGCAGCGTCCCAGGCTCAAATGGCTACACCTTC. Translation gives CASSVPGSNGYTF.

The rearrangement links TRBV5-8 to TRBJ1-2; no clear D. CDR3 length: 11 residues. Germline CDR1 is SGHTS and CDR2 is YDEGEE. Trimming removed 4 bases from V and 7 bases from J, with 8 bases in between. CDR3 protein: CASSQRGGYTF. As DNA, the CDR3 is TGTGCCAGCAGCCAGCGGGGTGGCTACACCTTC.

This clonotype was observed many times. The J gene is TRBJ2-7, the V gene TRBV7-8; TRBD2 is a possible D gene (6 bases). Germline V CDR1 and CDR2: SGHVS, FQNEAQ. The CDR3 totals 16 residues. V was trimmed by 5 bases and J by 3 bases, leaving 20 bases between them. CDR3 bases: TGTGCCAGCAGCCTTAGAGCCGGCGGGGAATACTACGAGCAGTACTTC. Its protein product is CASSLRAGGEYYEQYF. Full variable domain (rest looked up from reference TRBV7-8 and TRBJ2-7): GAGVSQSPRYKVAKRGQDVALRCDPISGHVSLFWYQQALGQGPEFLTYFQNEAQLDKSGLPSDRFFAERPEGSVSTLKIQRTQQEDSAVYLCASSLRAGGEYYEQYFGPGTRLTVT.

This clonotype was seen at least ten times. The chain combines TRBV27 with TRBJ2-7; D possibly matches TRBD1 or TRBD2 (5 bases each). Between the trimmed V and J ends, which lost 2 bases and 3 bases, there was a span of 11 bases. The V gene's germline CDR1 is MNHEY and CDR2 SMNVEV (reference sequence). The CDR3 consists of 14 residues. CDR3 bases: TGTGCCAGCAGTTTAGTATGGGGGATCTACGAGCAGTACTTC. It is translated as CASSLVWGIYEQYF.

The J gene is TRBJ1-1, the V gene TRBV12-3 or TRBV12-4; D may be TRBD1 (5 bases). V lost 7 bases to trimming and J lost 5 bases, with 14 bases between them. This CDR3 spans 13 amino acids. As DNA, the CDR3 is TGTGCCAGCACCGGACCAGGGAGGACTGAAGCTTTCTTT. This translates into CASTGPGRTEAFF.

This clonotype was found many times. This CDR3 reads CASSLESGAAFF. The CDR3 DNA reads as TGTGCCAGCAGCTTAGAGAGTGGAGCAGCTTTCTTT. This chain connects TRBV7-8 to TRBJ1-1, with unresolved D. The CDR3 runs 12 residues. Looked up from germline, CDR1 is SGHVS and CDR2 is FQNEAQ. V was shortened by 1 base and J by 10 bases, with 10 bases between the two germline ends.

There are many counts of this clonotype. A junction end diverges from the germline sequence, so it may reflect a read error. This chain links TRBV7-2 with TRBJ1-6; perhaps TRBD1 as D (6 bases). This CDR3 spans 14 amino acids. Per the germline V gene, CDR1 is SGHTA and CDR2 is FQGNSA. The CDR3 sequence is CASSLDRVDSPPHF. The CDR3 DNA reads TGTGCCAGCAGCTTAGACAGGGTGGATTCACCCCCCCACTTT.

This clonotype was counted at least ten times. This chain connects TRBV19 to TRBJ1-2; no definite D call. The CDR3 consists of 16 residues. The V gene's germline CDR1 is LNHDA and CDR2 SQIVND (reference sequence). V lost 5 bases to trimming and J lost 4 bases, with 20 bases between them. The CDR3 here is CASSLIGQTPVYGYTF. The CDR3 DNA reads as TGTGCCAGTAGTCTCATAGGCCAGACTCCAGTCTATGGCTACACCTTC.

The table lists this clonotype with many counts. The chain couples TRBV7-8 to TRBJ2-7, with TRBD2 identical over 8 bases. Germline CDR1 is SGHVS and CDR2 is FQNEAQ. The junction had 11 bases not matched to a gene; V was cut back by 5 bases and J by 2 bases. The CDR3 spans 16 residues. DNA of the CDR3: TGTGCCAGCAGCCCCATCGGGGGGGGGACTACCTACGAGCAGTACTTC. Translation: CASSPIGGGTTYEQYF.

This clonotype was recorded many times. This chain links TRBV4-2 with TRBJ1-5; D uncertain. The CDR3 has 14 amino acids. V gave up 1 base and J gave up 5 bases, with 9 bases separating them. The germline V gene has CDR1 LGHNA and CDR2 YNFKEQ. In nucleotides, the CDR3 is TGTGCCAGCAGCCAAGTAGCGGTAGATCAGCCCCAGCATTTT. This gives the protein CASSQVAVDQPQHF.

This clonotype was counted many times. The chain uses TRBV28 and TRBJ1-2, with a tentative D call TRBD1 (6 bases). Trimming stripped 6 bases from V and 8 bases from J, with 19 bases between. There are 14 residues in the CDR3. The V gene's germline CDR1 is MDHEN and CDR2 SYDVKM. The CDR3 sequence: CASSQQGAILGYTF. CDR3 in DNA: TGTGCCAGCAGCCAACAGGGAGCCATCCTGGGCTACACCTTC.

This sequence joins TRBV9 and TRBJ2-5, with D perhaps TRBD1 (6 bases). CDR1 is SGDLS and CDR2 is YYNGEE in the germline V gene. The V end lost 3 bases, the J end lost 2 bases, and 11 bases lay between the germline ends. The length of the CDR3 is 14 residues. DNA of the CDR3: TGTGCCAGCAGCGCCGAGGGGGTTCAAGAGACCCAGTACTTC. It codes for CASSAEGVQETQYF.

As regards this clonotype: A much bigger clone sits one base away, suggesting this may be a read error. The genes are TRBV20-1 and TRBJ1-1, with D possibly TRBD1 on 6 matching bases. This CDR3 contains 12 residues. Germline-derived CDR1 and CDR2 are DFQATT and SNEGSKA (reference sequence). The CDR3 region has the DNA TGCAGTGCTGACGGGGGCAACACTGAAGCTTGCTTT. Translating gives CSADGGNTEACF.

This clonotype was recorded only once. The gene calls are TRBV19 and TRBJ2-5; TRBD2 might be the D (5 bases). The V gene's germline CDR1 is LNHDA and CDR2 SQIVND (reference sequence). The V end was cut by 5 bases, the J end by 0 bases, with 10 bases between. The CDR3 is made up of 14 amino acids. Here the CDR3 reads CASSGGWNQETQYF. As DNA, the CDR3 is TGTGCCAGTAGTGGAGGTTGGAACCAAGAGACCCAGTACTTC.

V is TRBV20-1 and J is TRBJ2-7; 9 bases are a match to TRBD1. The CDR3 is 16 amino acids. The trim removed 3 bases at V and 2 bases at J, leaving 11 bases unmatched. In germline, CDR1 is DFQATT, CDR2 SNEGSKA (reference sequence). The CDR3 DNA reads as TGCAGTGCTAGCGATCTGTTTAGGACAGGGGCCTACGAGCAGTACTTC. This gives the protein CSASDLFRTGAYEQYF.

This clonotype appeared many times. The chain is built from TRBV7-2 and TRBJ2-7; D is undetermined. V was clipped by 5 bases and J by 3 bases, with 14 bases between them. Germline assignment: CDR1 SGHTA and CDR2 FQGNSA. The length of the CDR3 is 14 residues. CDR3 region: CASSHSRVGYEQYF. In nucleotides, the CDR3 is TGTGCCAGCAGCCATTCTAGGGTGGGCTACGAGCAGTACTTC.

The table lists this clonotype with many counts. The chain recombines TRBV4-1 with TRBJ2-5; 8 positions match TRBD1. CDR3 length: 14 residues. V lost 5 bases and J lost 4; bases outside the gene matches: 6. Germline assignment: CDR1 MGHRA and CDR2 YSYEKL. CDR3 sequence: CASSLGQGTETQYF. CDR3 DNA sequence: TGCGCCAGCAGCTTAGGACAGGGAACAGAGACCCAGTACTTC.

This chain links TRBV5-1 with TRBJ2-7, with TRBD1 as a possible D gene (5 bases). Deletions cut 2 bases from V and 5 bases from J, with 17 bases between. CDR3 length: 15 residues. Germline V lookup: CDR1 SGHRS, CDR2 YFSETQ. Written as DNA, the CDR3 is TGCGCCAGCAGCTTTGAATGGGGCGGTTCCGACGAGCAGTACTTC. This codes for CASSFEWGGSDEQYF.

Of note for this clonotype: An end of the junction does not agree with germline; a read error may underlie this. The chain couples TRBV12-3 or TRBV12-4 to TRBJ1-1, with a tentative D call TRBD1 (5 bases). The CDR3 sequence is 17 residues long. Here the CDR3 reads CASSLISGRLLNTEACF. As DNA, the CDR3 is TGTGCCAGCAGTTTAATATCGGGACGGCTTCTGAACACTGAAGCTTGCTTT.

This clonotype was counted many times. The gene calls are TRBV4-1 and TRBJ2-7; D is ambiguous. The CDR3 sequence is 14 residues long. Trimming cost V 3 bases and J 0 bases, with 9 bases left between them. Germline V gene lookup returns CDR1 MGHRA and CDR2 YSYEKL. The CDR3 DNA follows: TGCGCCAGCAGCCACGGCAGTACCTCCTACGAGCAGTACTTC. As protein: CASSHGSTSYEQYF.

Ten or more counts support this clonotype. This chain uses TRBV7-6 with TRBJ2-5, with 10 bases identical to TRBD2. Germline loops: CDR1 SGHVS, CDR2 FNYEAQ. The CDR3 spans 17 residues. Trimming at V came to 5 bases and at J to 0 bases, leaving 9 bases not matched to a gene. The CDR3 DNA follows: TGTGCCAGCAGCCCTAGACTAGCGGGTCAGTACCAAGAGACCCAGTACTTC. It translates to CASSPRLAGQYQETQYF.

This rearrangement joins TRBV6-1 to TRBJ1-2, with D unresolved. V was shortened by 2 bases and J by 4 bases, with 11 bases between the two germline ends. This CDR3 comprises 14 residues. CDR1 MNHNS and CDR2 SASEGT come from the germline V gene. CDR3 sequence reads: CASSESEVGYGYTF. The CDR3 nucleotides are TGTGCCAGCAGTGAATCGGAGGTTGGCTATGGCTACACCTTC.

This clonotype was seen at least ten times. The rearrangement joins TRBV12-3 or TRBV12-4 to TRBJ2-2; no clear D. V was clipped by 6 bases and J by 4 bases, with 3 bases between them. The CDR3 has 11 amino acids. CDR3 DNA sequence: TGTGCCAGCAGGCGCACCGGGGAGCTGTTTTTT. The encoded protein is CASRRTGELFF.

This clonotype was picked up many times. J is TRBJ1-5 and V is TRBV19; D gene uncertain. Germline-derived CDR1 and CDR2 are LNHDA and SQIVND (reference sequence). V lost 7 bases to trimming and J lost 3 bases, with 19 bases between them. This CDR3 is 16 amino acids long. The CDR3 DNA reads TGTGCCAGTACCCCTTCGGTAGGGCCAGTCAATCAGCCCCAGCATTTT. Its translation: CASTPSVGPVNQPQHF.

V is TRBV20-1 and J is TRBJ2-5, with a possible D match to TRBD1 (6 bases). The V end was cut by 2 bases, the J end by 4 bases, with 11 bases between. The CDR3 runs to 13 residues. The germline V gene encodes CDR1 DFQATT and CDR2 SNEGSKA (reference sequence). The CDR3 region has the DNA TGCAGTGCTAGATTGACAGGTGGAGAGACCCAGTACTTC. Translating it yields CSARLTGGETQYF.

This clonotype has ten or more counts. The chain combines TRBV12-5 with TRBJ2-7, with D perhaps matching TRBD1 or TRBD2 (5 bases each). V was clipped by 6 bases and J by 3 bases, with 12 bases between them. CDR3 size: 13 residues. CDR1 is LGHNT, CDR2 FRNRAP, per germline. CDR3 amino acids: CASGRDGFYEQYF. DNA for the CDR3: TGTGCTAGTGGCAGGGACGGATTCTACGAGCAGTACTTC.

Only one count was recorded for this clonotype. CDR3 sequence: CAISESGTAYGYTF. The CDR3 DNA reads TGTGCCATCAGTGAGTCAGGGACAGCTTATGGCTACACCTTC. The chain couples TRBV10-3 to TRBJ1-2, with 7 bases fitting TRBD1. Trimming cost V 0 bases and J 5 bases; bases outside gene matches: 3. Germline CDR1 ENHRY, CDR2 SYGVKD. The CDR3 has 14 residues.

This clonotype was picked up many times. The chain couples TRBV29-1 to TRBJ2-7; a weak D match, TRBD1 (5 bases). The CDR3 totals 12 residues. The germline V gene encodes CDR1 SQVTM and CDR2 ANQGSEA. Trimming pared 6 bases from V and 0 bases from J, leaving 9 bases between. CDR3 DNA sequence: TGCAGCGTCCGACAGAGCTCCTACGAGCAGTACTTC. As protein: CSVRQSSYEQYF.

The rearrangement links TRBV19 to TRBJ1-3; D is ambiguous. Germline V gene sequence: CDR1 LNHDA, CDR2 SQIVND (reference sequence). V lost 3 bases, J lost 1 base, and 13 bases lay in between. The CDR3 contains 16 residues. The CDR3 sequence: CASSIWSGSSGNTIYF. The CDR3 nucleotides read TGTGCCAGTAGTATCTGGTCCGGGAGTTCTGGAAACACCATATATTTT.